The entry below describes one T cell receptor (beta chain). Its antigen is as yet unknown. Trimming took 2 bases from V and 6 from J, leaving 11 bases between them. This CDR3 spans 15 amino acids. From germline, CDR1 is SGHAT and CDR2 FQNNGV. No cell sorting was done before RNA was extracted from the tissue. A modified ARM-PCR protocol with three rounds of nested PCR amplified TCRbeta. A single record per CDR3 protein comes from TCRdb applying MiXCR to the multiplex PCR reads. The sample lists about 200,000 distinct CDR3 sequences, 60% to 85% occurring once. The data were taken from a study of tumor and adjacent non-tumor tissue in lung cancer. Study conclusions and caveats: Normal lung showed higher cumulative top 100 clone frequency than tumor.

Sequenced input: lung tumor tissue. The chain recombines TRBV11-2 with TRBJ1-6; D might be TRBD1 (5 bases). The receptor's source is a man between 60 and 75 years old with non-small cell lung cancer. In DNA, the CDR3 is TGTGCCAGCAGCTTACAGCCGCAGGGTAATTCACCCCTCCACTTT. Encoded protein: CASSLQPQGNSPLHF.